Listed below are T cell receptor beta chains from one sample, sequenced in a study of molecular identifiers for immune sequencing clone quantification. TCRdb re-called the PCR reads through MiXCR, storing one row per CDR3 protein. The sample has about 630,000 distinct CDR3 sequences, around 25% seen once. Source material: naive CD8+ T cells from blood, with Jurkat cell RNA spiked in. The receptor set was obtained from a human donor in good health. Some libraries in this study had Jurkat cell RNA spiked in. The CDR3 runs from the conserved cysteine through the conserved F or W.

J: TRBJ2-1; V: TRBV4-3; CDR3: CASRSSGTSYNEQFF
J: TRBJ2-7; V: TRBV19; CDR3: CASSMGLQTVF
J: TRBJ2-7; V: TRBV7-9; CDR3: CASSYLGAQSHEQYF
J: TRBJ2-1; V: TRBV20-1; CDR3: CSARDSYQTIVNSYNEQFF
J: TRBJ2-3; V: TRBV4-3; CDR3: CASSQGVLLRGDTQYF
J: TRBJ1-3; V: TRBV4-1; CDR3: CASSQVEISGNTIYF
J: TRBJ2-7; V: TRBV20-1; CDR3: CSASAEDRSYAQYF
J: TRBJ1-2; V: TRBV29-1; CDR3: CSVQNPGPGVNYGYTF
J: TRBJ1-1; V: TRBV30; CDR3: CAWSVHSGAFF
J: TRBJ2-7; V: TRBV4-1; CDR3: CASSQLGGSWYEQYF
J: TRBJ2-7; V: TRBV20-1; CDR3: CSARGVGSSTYEQYF